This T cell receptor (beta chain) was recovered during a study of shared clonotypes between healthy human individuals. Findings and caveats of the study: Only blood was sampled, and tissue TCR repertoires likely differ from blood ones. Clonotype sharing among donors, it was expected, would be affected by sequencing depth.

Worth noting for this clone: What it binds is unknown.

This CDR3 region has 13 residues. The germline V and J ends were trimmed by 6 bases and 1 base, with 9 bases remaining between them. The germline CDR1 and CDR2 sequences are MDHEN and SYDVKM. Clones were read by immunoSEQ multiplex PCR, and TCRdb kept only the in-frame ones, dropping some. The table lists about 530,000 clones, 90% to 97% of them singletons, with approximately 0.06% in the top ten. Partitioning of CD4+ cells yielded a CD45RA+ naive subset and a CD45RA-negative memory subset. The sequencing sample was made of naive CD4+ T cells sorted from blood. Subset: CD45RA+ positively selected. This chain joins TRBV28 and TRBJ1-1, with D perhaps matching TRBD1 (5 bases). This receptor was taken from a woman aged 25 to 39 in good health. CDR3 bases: TGTGCCAGCAGGTATGGGACGAACACTGAAGCTTTCTTT. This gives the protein CASRYGTNTEAFF.